This TCR beta chain was recorded in a study of blood T cell repertoires in COVID-19 (dated by TCRdb to the early 2020s). Broadly, across the study: Collaborator samples came from the United States, Italy and Spain and covered acute and convalescent phases of COVID-19. The prospective study material was composed of cDNA or gDNA derived from T cells, B-cell-depleted T cells, or PBMCs. Subjects who had been exposed to COVID-19, were actively infected with it, or had recovered from it provided the deeply sampled blood TCRbeta repertoires that made up the dataset. The repertoires were released in a freely available public database meant as a resource for research on the immune response to SARS-CoV-2. The samples were drawn from two sources: the first 160 participants of the ongoing ImmuneRACE study, and 950 to 1,500 subjects contributed by 6 global collaborators. Sample metadata almost always included a de-identified subject ID, COVID-19 status, age in years and sex. Where HLA class I and class II types were available, the types were taken from metadata supplied by the sample provider, not from assay-based typing.

Inclusive of the bounding cysteine and phenylalanine, the CDR3 is 16 residues long. Only the CDR3 DNA is retained, 48 bases long and in frame from the first base. From V the trimming removes 1 base and from J it removes 4 bases, while the gene matches leave 6 bases of the junction unaccounted for. CDR1 SGHDN and CDR2 FVKESK were looked up in the germline V gene. The immunoSEQ Assay, a bias-controlled multiplex PCR, was used to amplify TCRbeta CDR3 regions from genomic DNA. The authors' analysis ran thus. Nucleated cell counts per sample were estimated from amplification of reference gene primers within the assay. To quantify the absolute abundance of each unique TCRbeta CDR3 rearrangement, sequence reads were collapsed and filtered. For each sample, productive Simpson clonality was calculated as the square root of Simpson's diversity index across productive rearrangements. What TCRdb holds here is the immuneACCESS table cut down to in-frame rearrangements. Part of the clones is not present; checked against another copy, under half of the missing clones reflect an unresolved V gene, and the others are unexplained. Clone size and the V and J calls come from that table; the DNA yielded D and trimming. This sample comprises about 380,000 clones, 88% of them detected only once. Jointly, the top ten make up 1.2% of the sample.

As for this clone: Its antigen is not yet known. Base quality data are lacking; no much larger clone is found one base away.

Beyond this particular receptor, the publication reports: The amount of clinical and demographic metadata varied by source and participant and was provided uncurated.

Enrolling through a virtual design, the prospective study's participants ranged in age from roughly 18 to 89 years and lived across 20 to 25 United States geographic areas. In the prospective study, cohorts were assigned on the basis of participant-reported clinical history obtained from a screening survey and a study questionnaire. For ImmuneRACE Cohort 3, a participant was defined as recovered based on two consecutive negative NP/OP PCR tests, clearance by a healthcare professional, or resolution of symptoms. In the prospective study, whole blood, serum and a nasopharyngeal or oropharyngeal swab were collected from each participant by mobile phlebotomists. Over an approximately 2-month period, participants in the prospective study had the option of providing additional blood draws and questionnaires. Prospective study blood samples were shipped either frozen or at room temperature before DNA extraction.

The sample taken for sequencing was PBMCs or T cells enriched from blood (not recorded which). Rearrangement joined TRBV14 to TRBJ1-2; 10 of the junction bases match TRBD1. The origin of this receptor is a woman aged 18-30 years who had recovered from COVID-19. The sequence in DNA is TGTGCCAGCAGCCAAGTTGTGACAGGGGGCGTCTATGGCTACACCTTC. Its translation reads: CASSQVVTGGVYGYTF. Here the CDR3 is joined to the reference TRBV14 and TRBJ1-2 genes, and the full variable domain is: EAGVTQFPSHSVIEKGQTVTLRCDPISGHDNLYWYRRVMGKEIKFLLHFVKESKQDESGMPNNRFLAERTGGTYSTLKVQPAELEDSGVYFCASSQVVTGGVYGYTFGSGTRLTVV.